Listed below are T cell receptor beta chains from one sample, sequenced in a study of molecular identifiers for immune sequencing clone quantification. TCRdb called the PCR reads again in MiXCR, with one record for every CDR3 protein. The sample shows tens of thousands of distinct CDR3 sequences, under 30% of them seen only once. Input material: naive CD8+ T cells from blood, with Jurkat cell RNA spiked in. The receptors stem from a human donor in good health. Some libraries in this study had Jurkat cell RNA spiked in. The CDR3 runs from the conserved cysteine through the conserved F or W. The D gene is left open where the match is weak. Clone size appears in some rows only: once, few, many, or a class for an expanded clone.

v_gene	d_gene	j_gene	abundance	CDR3aa	CDR3nt
TRBV2	TRBD2	TRBJ2-5	few	CASSELLGTSGTNPQETQYF	TGTGCCAGCAGTGAATTGTTGGGGACTAGCGGGACTAACCCTCAAGAGACCCAGTACTTC
TRBV9	NA	TRBJ2-2	many	CASSPLRDSRTPGELFF	TGTGCCAGCAGCCCTCTGCGGGACAGTAGAACACCCGGGGAGCTGTTTTTT
TRBV6-5	NA	TRBJ2-1	NA	CASSYGGATHEQFF	TGTGCCAGCAGTTACGGGGGGGCAACCCATGAGCAGTTCTTC
TRBV27	TRBD2	TRBJ2-7	NA	CDSSSGGVSYEQNF	TGTGACAGCAGTAGCGGGGGGGTCTCCTACGAGCAGAACTTC
TRBV7-9	NA	TRBJ2-7	many	CASSLVLHPYEQYF	TGTGCCAGCAGCTTAGTCTTGCATCCCTACGAGCAGTACTTC
TRBV12-3/TRBV12-4	TRBD2	TRBJ2-6	NA	CASSLPGGGSGANVLPF	TGTGCCAGCAGTTTACCGGGGGGGGGAAGTGGGGCCAACGTCCTGCCTTTC
TRBV2	NA	TRBJ2-2	NA	CASRSTGMNTGELFF	TGTGCCAGCAGATCGACAGGCATGAACACCGGGGAGCTGTTTTTT
TRBV23-1	NA	TRBJ2-6	many	CASSQSNDSDLDSGANVLTF	TGCGCCAGCAGTCAATCGAACGACTCAGACCTTGACTCTGGGGCCAACGTCCTGACTTTC
TRBV11-2	TRBD1	TRBJ2-1	few	CASRTGTGSYNEQFF	TGTGCCAGCAGAACCGGGACAGGCTCCTACAATGAGCAGTTCTTC
TRBV12-3/TRBV12-4	NA	TRBJ1-2	many	CASNQEGNVYGYTF	TGTGCCAGCAATCAGGAGGGGAACGTCTATGGCTACACCTTC
TRBV28	TRBD1	TRBJ1-1	NA	CASSLGAGGGPAAFF	TGTGCCAGCAGTTTGGGTGCAGGGGGCGGGCCTGCAGCTTTCTTT
TRBV19	TRBD2	TRBJ2-5	many	CASGEGLETQYF	TGTGCCAGCGGGGAGGGCCTAGAGACCCAGTACTTC
TRBV24-1	NA	TRBJ1-4	many	CATSAGFYEKLFF	TGTGCCACCAGTGCAGGATTTTATGAAAAACTGTTTTTT
TRBV19	NA	TRBJ2-7	few	CASSTGVEQYF	TGTGCCAGTAGTACGGGAGTGGAGCAGTACTTC
TRBV7-9	NA	TRBJ2-3	many	CITGGPYDTQYF	TGTATTACAGGAGGGCCGTATGATACGCAGTATTTT
TRBV4-1	NA	TRBJ1-2	many	CASSQDKGTLYGYTF	TGCGCCAGCAGCCAAGATAAAGGCACACTCTATGGCTACACCTTC
TRBV4-1	NA	TRBJ2-7	NA	CASSHPRQGSAYEQYF	TGCGCCAGCAGCCACCCAAGGCAAGGGTCTGCCTACGAGCAGTACTTC
TRBV20-1	NA	TRBJ2-1	NA	CSARDRSGLSADEQFF	TGCAGTGCTAGAGATCGTTCCGGGTTATCGGCGGATGAGCAGTTCTTC
TRBV2	TRBD2	TRBJ2-1	many	CASSWREGTSGGSPYNEQFF	TGTGCCAGCAGTTGGCGGGAAGGGACTAGCGGGGGGTCCCCCTACAATGAGCAGTTCTTC
TRBV6-6	NA	TRBJ2-2	many	CASSFTPPEGSPGELFF	TGTGCCAGCAGCTTCACTCCCCCCGAAGGATCACCCGGGGAGCTGTTTTTT
TRBV6-2/TRBV6-3	NA	TRBJ1-1	many	CASSYQGRRTGAFF	TGTGCCAGCAGTTATCAGGGGAGGCGGACTGGAGCTTTCTTT
TRBV2	NA	TRBJ2-3	many	CASIRLQLGTDTQYF	TGTGCCAGCATCCGACTCCAATTGGGCACAGATACGCAGTATTTT
TRBV20-1	NA	TRBJ1-5	NA	CSARDSGWGQPQHF	TGCAGTGCTAGAGATTCGGGGTGGGGTCAGCCCCAGCATTTT
TRBV2	NA	TRBJ2-5	NA	CASSEAGTRQETQYF	TGTGCCAGCAGTGAAGCGGGGACAAGACAAGAGACCCAGTACTTC
TRBV7-9	NA	TRBJ2-2	many	CASSFLGELFF	TGTGCCAGCAGCTTTCTAGGGGAGCTGTTTTTT
TRBV6-2/TRBV6-3	TRBD1	TRBJ2-2	few	CASSYLRGTNTGELFF	TGTGCCAGCAGTTACCTCAGGGGGACGAACACCGGGGAGCTGTTTTTT
TRBV15	NA	TRBJ2-7	NA	CATRPRGSYEQYF	TGTGCCACCCGCCCCCGTGGCTCCTACGAGCAGTACTTC
TRBV29-1	NA	TRBJ1-1	many	CSVAVRNTEAFF	TGCAGCGTTGCGGTTAGAAACACTGAAGCTTTCTTT
TRBV4-3	TRBD1	TRBJ1-1	many	CASSQDDRVGTEAFF	TGCGCCAGCAGCCAAGATGACAGGGTAGGCACTGAAGCTTTCTTT
TRBV7-9	NA	TRBJ2-1	many	CASSSTQTGLDNEQFF	TGTGCCAGCAGCTCAACACAAACCGGGCTAGACAATGAGCAGTTCTTC
TRBV28	NA	TRBJ1-2	many	CASSQPDPPKANYGYTF	TGTGCCAGCAGCCAACCTGACCCGCCTAAAGCCAACTATGGCTACACCTTC
TRBV4-1	NA	TRBJ1-4	many	CASSQAKGSNEKLFF	TGCGCCAGCAGCCAAGCCAAGGGCAGCAATGAAAAACTGTTTTTT
TRBV5-1	NA	TRBJ2-1	many	CASTLTLSARDEQFF	TGCGCCAGCACCTTGACCCTCTCAGCCCGGGATGAGCAGTTCTTC
TRBV9	TRBD2	TRBJ2-7	NA	CASSYSGSSYEQYF	TGTGCCAGCAGCTATAGCGGGAGCTCCTACGAGCAGTACTTC
TRBV28	NA	TRBJ2-7	NA	CASSLSEAGEQYF	TGTGCCAGCAGCCTTTCAGAGGCGGGCGAGCAGTACTTC
TRBV29-1	NA	TRBJ2-2	many	CSVDMGRMTGELFF	TGCAGCGTTGACATGGGACGGATGACCGGGGAGCTGTTTTTT
TRBV6-2/TRBV6-3	NA	TRBJ1-5	many	CASSPFLGGGYQPQHF	TGTGCCAGCAGTCCCTTCCTGGGCGGGGGGTATCAGCCCCAGCATTTT
TRBV4-3	TRBD2	TRBJ2-3	NA	CARSQDLAGASTDTQYF	TGCGCCCGCAGCCAAGATCTAGCGGGGGCTAGCACAGATACGCAGTATTTT
TRBV11-1	NA	TRBJ1-1	few	CASSPLGLNTEAFF	TGTGCCAGCAGCCCACTGGGACTGAACACTGAAGCTTTCTTT
TRBV4-1	TRBD2	TRBJ2-2	many	CASKRTSGDARTGELFF	TGCGCCAGCAAAAGGACTAGCGGGGATGCGCGGACCGGGGAGCTGTTTTTT
TRBV6-5	NA	TRBJ1-5	many	CASSYSDGSNQPQHF	TGTGCCAGCAGTTACTCCGACGGTAGCAATCAGCCCCAGCATTTT
TRBV7-2	TRBD2	TRBJ2-7	many	CASSLARLSGGGYEQYF	TGTGCCAGCAGCTTAGCCCGACTGAGCGGGGGGGGGTACGAGCAGTACTTC
TRBV5-8	NA	TRBJ1-4	many	CASSHQGSYNEKLFF	TGTGCCAGCAGCCACCAGGGGAGTTATAATGAAAAACTGTTTTTT
TRBV4-1	TRBD1	TRBJ1-1	NA	CASSQQGQGGEAFF	TGCGCCAGCAGCCAACAGGGACAGGGGGGTGAGGCTTTCTTT
TRBV2	TRBD1	TRBJ2-7	many	CASSAFDRDQRQYF	TGTGCCAGCAGTGCTTTCGACAGGGATCAACGTCAGTACTTC